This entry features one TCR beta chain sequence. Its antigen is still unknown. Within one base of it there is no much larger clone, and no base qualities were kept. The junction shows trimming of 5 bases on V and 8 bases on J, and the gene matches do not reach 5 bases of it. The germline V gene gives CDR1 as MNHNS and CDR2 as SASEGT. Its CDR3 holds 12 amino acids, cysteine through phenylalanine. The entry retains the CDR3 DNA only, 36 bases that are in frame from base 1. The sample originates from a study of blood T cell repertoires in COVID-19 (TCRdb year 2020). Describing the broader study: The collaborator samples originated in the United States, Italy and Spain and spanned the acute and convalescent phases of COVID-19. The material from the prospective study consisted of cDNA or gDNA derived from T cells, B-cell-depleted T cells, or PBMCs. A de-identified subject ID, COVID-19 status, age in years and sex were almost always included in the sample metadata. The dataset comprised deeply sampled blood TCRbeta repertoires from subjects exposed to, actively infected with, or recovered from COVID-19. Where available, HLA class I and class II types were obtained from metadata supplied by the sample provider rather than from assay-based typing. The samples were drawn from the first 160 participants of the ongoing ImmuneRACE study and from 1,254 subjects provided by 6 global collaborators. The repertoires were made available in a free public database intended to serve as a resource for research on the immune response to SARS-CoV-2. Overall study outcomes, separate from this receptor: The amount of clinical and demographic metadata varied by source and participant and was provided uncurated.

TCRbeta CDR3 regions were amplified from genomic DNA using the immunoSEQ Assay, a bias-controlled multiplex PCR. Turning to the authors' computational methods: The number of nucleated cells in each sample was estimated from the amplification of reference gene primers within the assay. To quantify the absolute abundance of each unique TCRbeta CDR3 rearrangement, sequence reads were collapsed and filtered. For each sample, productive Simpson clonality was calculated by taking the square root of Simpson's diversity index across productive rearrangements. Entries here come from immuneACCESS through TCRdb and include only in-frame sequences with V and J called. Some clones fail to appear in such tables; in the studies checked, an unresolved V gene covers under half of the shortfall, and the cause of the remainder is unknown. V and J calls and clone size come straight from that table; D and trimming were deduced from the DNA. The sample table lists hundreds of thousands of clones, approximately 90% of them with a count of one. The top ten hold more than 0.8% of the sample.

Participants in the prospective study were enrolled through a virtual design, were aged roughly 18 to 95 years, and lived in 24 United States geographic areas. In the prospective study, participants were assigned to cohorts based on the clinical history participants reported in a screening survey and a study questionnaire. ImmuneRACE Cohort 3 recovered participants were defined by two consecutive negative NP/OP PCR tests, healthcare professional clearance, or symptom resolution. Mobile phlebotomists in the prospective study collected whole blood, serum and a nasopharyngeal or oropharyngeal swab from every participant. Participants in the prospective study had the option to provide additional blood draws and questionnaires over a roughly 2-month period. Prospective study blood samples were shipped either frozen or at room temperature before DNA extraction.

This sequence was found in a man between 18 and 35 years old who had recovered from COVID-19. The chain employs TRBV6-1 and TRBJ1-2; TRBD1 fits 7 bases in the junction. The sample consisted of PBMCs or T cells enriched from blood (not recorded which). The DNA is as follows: TGTGCCAGCAGTTCCCCAGGGGGAGGCTACACCTTC. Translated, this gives CASSSPGGGYTF.